The 30 T cell receptor beta chains given below trace back to one sample, sequenced in a study of T-cell reconstitution after alpha-beta-depleted transplantation in children. This sample's TCRbeta library carried unique molecular identifier barcodes. MiXCR, run by TCRdb on the PCR reads, gives a single entry per CDR3 protein. The profile shows under 450,000 distinct CDR3 sequences, around 16% of them singletons. Source: PBMCs, mostly from graft donor cells, taken 360 days after TCRalphabeta/CD19-depleted stem cell transplant. The receptors were gathered from a boy younger than two who had a stem cell transplant for Wiskott-Aldrich syndrome, so the T cells may come from the graft donor.

J is TRBJ1-6 and V is TRBV5-1; 7 bases are a match to TRBD1. V shed 4 bases and J 7 bases; nucleotides not matched to a gene: 8. Germline V CDR1 and CDR2: SGHRS, YFSETQ. The CDR3 covers 15 residues. This CDR3 is CASSPLTGRNSPLHF. Written as DNA, the CDR3 is TGCGCCAGCAGCCCCCTGACAGGGAGAAATTCACCCCTCCACTTT.

The chain couples TRBV12-3 or TRBV12-4 to TRBJ2-2; D is ambiguous. CDR3 length: 14 amino acids. V lost 3 bases, J lost 3 bases, and 8 bases lay in between. The CDR3 sequence is CASSFRGYTGELFF. In nucleotides, the CDR3 is TGTGCCAGCAGTTTCCGCGGTTACACCGGGGAGCTGTTTTTT.

The chain links TRBV29-1 to TRBJ1-4; 8 bases are shared with TRBD1. Trimming removed 7 bases from V and 8 bases from J; junction bases left unmatched: 12. The germline V gene has CDR1 SQVTM and CDR2 ANQGSEA. The CDR3 consists of 14 residues. The CDR3 region is CSALYGTGREKLFF. The CDR3 nucleotides read TGCAGCGCACTATACGGGACAGGAAGAGAAAAACTGTTTTTT.

The V and J genes are TRBV5-5 and TRBJ2-1; perhaps TRBD2 as D (5 bases). Germline CDR1 reads SGHKS; CDR2 reads YYEKEE (reference sequence). V was trimmed by 1 base and J by 0 bases, leaving 14 bases between them. The CDR3 extends over 17 amino acids. In DNA, the CDR3 is TGTGCCAGCAGCTTGTATAACGTGGGGAGCTCCTACAATGAGCAGTTCTTC. Translating it yields CASSLYNVGSSYNEQFF. The variable domain in full, with the rest retrieved from reference TRBV5-5 and TRBJ2-1, is DAGVTQSPTHLIKTRGQQVTLRCSPISGHKSVSWYQQVLGQGPQFIFQYYEKEERGRGNFPDRFSARQFPNYSSELNVNALLLGDSALYLCASSLYNVGSSYNEQFFGPGTRLTVL.

This clonotype was detected only a few times. The CDR3 loop reads CASSIRQDNYGYTF. CDR3 DNA: TGCGCCAGCAGCATTCGACAGGATAACTATGGCTACACCTTC. This sequence joins TRBV5-1 and TRBJ1-2; the D gene is possibly TRBD1 (6 bases). Germline assignment: CDR1 SGHRS and CDR2 YFSETQ. V was clipped by 4 bases and J by 1 base, with 11 bases between them. The CDR3 sequence is 14 residues long.

This clonotype was seen more than once but under ten times. The chain has TRBV14 and TRBJ2-1; a possible D gene is TRBD2 (5 bases). The length of the CDR3 is 11 residues. Trimming removed 8 bases at V and 6 bases at J, with 8 bases between. Germline V gene lookup returns CDR1 SGHDN and CDR2 FVKESK. CDR3 sequence reads: CASGGFNEQFF. CDR3 in DNA: TGTGCCAGCGGAGGCTTCAATGAGCAGTTCTTC. Looking up the rest from reference TRBV14 and TRBJ2-1 gives the full variable domain: EAGVTQFPSHSVIEKGQTVTLRCDPISGHDNLYWYRRVMGKEIKFLLHFVKESKQDESGMPNNRFLAERTGGTYSTLKVQPAELEDSGVYFCASGGFNEQFFGPGTRLTVL.

The rearrangement links TRBV6-5 to TRBJ1-2, with 10 bases fitting TRBD1. Germline lookup yields CDR1 MNHEY and CDR2 SVGAGI. The CDR3 runs 14 residues. V lost 1 base, J lost 5 bases, and 1 base stayed unmatched. This chain's CDR3 is CASSYLGQGYGYTF. As DNA, the CDR3 is TGTGCCAGCAGTTACTTGGGACAGGGGTATGGCTACACCTTC.

This clonotype was seen a handful of times. The V call is TRBV29-1, the J call TRBJ2-3; 7 nucleotides agree with TRBD2. The CDR3 contains 13 residues. The V segment lost 4 bases and the J segment 2 bases; nucleotides outside the gene matches: 3. Per germline, CDR1 SQVTM and CDR2 ANQGSEA. The CDR3 reads CSVGGTITDTQYF. In DNA form, the CDR3 reads TGCAGCGTTGGAGGGACTATCACAGATACGCAGTATTTT.

The sample holds many counts of this clonotype. V and J are TRBV12-3 or TRBV12-4 and TRBJ2-7; 9 nucleotides agree with TRBD1. Trimming at V came to 1 base and at J to 3 bases, leaving 1 base not matched to a gene. The CDR3 sequence is 14 residues long. Written as DNA, the CDR3 is TGTGCCAGCAGTTTAGGGGACAGGGTCTACGAGCAGTACTTC. It encodes CASSLGDRVYEQYF.

The chain employs TRBV2 and TRBJ2-1; 10 bases agree with TRBD1. In germline, CDR1 is SNHLY, CDR2 FYNNEI. The CDR3 consists of 16 residues. Unmatched junction bases numbered 13, after V lost 5 bases and J lost 9 bases. The CDR3 nucleotides read TGTGCCAGCAGTACCTGGATGGGGACAGGGGTTGGTGAGCAGTTCTTC. Residues: CASSTWMGTGVGEQFF. Full variable domain (rest looked up from reference TRBV2 and TRBJ2-1): EPEVTQTPSHQVTQMGQEVILRCVPISNHLYFYWYRQILGQKVEFLVSFYNNEISEKSEIFDDQFSVERPDGSNFTLKIRSTKLEDSAMYFCASSTWMGTGVGEQFFGPGTRLTVL.

This clonotype was found a few times. The chain has TRBV7-2 and TRBJ2-7; possible D gene TRBD2, 5 bases. CDR3 length equals 14 residues. Deletions cut 4 bases from V and 6 bases from J, with 16 bases between. The germline CDR1 and CDR2 sequences are SGHTA and FQGNSA. This CDR3 is CASSSQTPEGEQYF. CDR3 in DNA: TGTGCCAGCAGCTCCCAGACACCCGAGGGCGAGCAGTACTTC. Combining the CDR3 with reference TRBV7-2 and TRBJ2-7 gives the whole variable domain GAGVSQSPSNKVTEKGKDVELRCDPISGHTALYWYRQSLGQGLEFLIYFQGNSAPDKSGLPSDRFSAERTGGSVSTLTIQRTQQEDSAVYLCASSSQTPEGEQYFGPGTRLTVT.

There are a few counts of this clonotype. This chain links TRBV6-6 with TRBJ2-7; 7 bases line up with TRBD1. The germline V gene has CDR1 MNHNY and CDR2 SVGAGI (reference sequence). The CDR3 length is 13 residues. J was trimmed by 7 bases and V by 6 bases; bases with no gene match: 9. CDR3: CASSNDRVGEQYF. For the CDR3, the DNA is TGTGCCAGCAGCAATGACAGGGTGGGGGAGCAGTACTTC.

This clonotype was counted only a few times. The chain employs TRBV11-3 and TRBJ1-6; unclear D gene. The CDR3 contains 15 residues. CDR1 is SGHNT and CDR2 is YENEEA in the germline V gene. V was shortened by 2 bases and J by 8 bases, with 13 bases between the two germline ends. CDR3 bases: TGTGCCAGCAGCTTATCGCCGACTGGGGATTCACCCCTCCACTTT. It yields the protein CASSLSPTGDSPLHF.

In this sample, this clonotype turned up a few times. The rearrangement joins TRBV11-2 to TRBJ2-7; D is unclear. The CDR3 contains 13 residues. Germline V lookup: CDR1 SGHAT, CDR2 FQNNGV. The ends were cut back, 3 bases at V and 4 bases at J, with 10 bases in the middle. CDR3 amino acids: CASSFRPLYEQYF. The CDR3 nucleotides are TGTGCCAGCAGCTTTCGACCTCTATACGAGCAGTACTTC.

Ten or more counts support this clonotype. The gene calls are TRBV15 and TRBJ2-1; 7 bases are shared with TRBD1. CDR1 and CDR2 (germline): LNHNV, YYDKDF (reference sequence). The CDR3 loop spans 15 amino acids. V gave up 1 base and J gave up 3 bases; unmatched junction bases: 3. The CDR3 DNA follows: TGTGCCACCAGCAGAGCAGGGGGTTTCTACAATGAGCAGTTCTTC. Residues: CATSRAGGFYNEQFF.

This chain connects TRBV5-1 to TRBJ2-7, with 10 bases aligning to TRBD2. Losses at the gene ends were 0 bases for V and 2 bases for J; bases not matched to a gene: 5. The CDR3 totals 16 residues. Germline CDR1 reads SGHRS; CDR2 reads YFSETQ. The CDR3 nucleotides read TGCGCCAGCAGCTTGGGTTGGACTAGCGGTCCCTACGAGCAGTACTTC. It is translated as CASSLGWTSGPYEQYF.

The rearrangement links TRBV19 to TRBJ2-4; a weak D match, TRBD1 (5 bases). The CDR3 extends over 13 amino acids. Trimming pared 2 bases from V and 6 bases from J, leaving 8 bases between. Germline V gene lookup returns CDR1 LNHDA and CDR2 SQIVND (reference sequence). CDR3 protein: CASSIRQTNIQYF. The DNA of the CDR3 is TGTGCCAGTAGTATAAGACAGACAAACATTCAGTACTTC.

The table lists this clonotype with a few counts. The V and J genes are TRBV12-3 or TRBV12-4 and TRBJ2-2, with 12 bases aligning to TRBD2. After removal of 4 bases from V and 4 bases from J, the junction contained 16 bases not matched to a gene. This CDR3 is 20 amino acids long. The DNA of the CDR3 is TGTGCCAGCAGTTCCCGAGGTTGGCTAGCGGGAGGGCCCGGCACCGGGGAGCTGTTTTTT. This codes for CASSSRGWLAGGPGTGELFF.

V gene TRBV5-1 combines with J gene TRBJ2-1, with a possible D match to TRBD2 (5 bases). This CDR3 is built from 13 residues. V shed 4 bases and J shed 6 bases, with 11 bases lying between them. Germline V lookup: CDR1 SGHRS, CDR2 YFSETQ. CDR3: CASSPTGVNEQFF. The CDR3 nucleotides are TGCGCCAGCAGCCCGACCGGGGTCAATGAGCAGTTCTTC.

The chain employs TRBV20-1 and TRBJ1-1; tentative D call: TRBD1 (6 bases). In germline, CDR1 is DFQATT, CDR2 SNEGSKA (reference sequence). This CDR3 has 13 amino acids. With 3 bases removed from V and 3 bases from J, the gap between germline ends came to 11 bases. The CDR3 bases are TGCAGTGCTAGCCGGGACACGGACACTGAAGCTTTCTTT. Translating it yields CSASRDTDTEAFF.

The rearrangement links TRBV7-2 to TRBJ2-3; D is unresolved. Germline-derived CDR1 and CDR2 are SGHTA and FQGNSA. CDR3 size: 13 residues. The V gene lost 5 bases and the J gene lost 3 bases, with 9 bases spanning the gap. DNA for the CDR3: TGTGCCAGCAGCACCCTCCAGACAGATACGCAGTATTTT. Protein product: CASSTLQTDTQYF. Looking up the rest from reference TRBV7-2 and TRBJ2-3 gives the full variable domain: GAGVSQSPSNKVTEKGKDVELRCDPISGHTALYWYRQSLGQGLEFLIYFQGNSAPDKSGLPSDRFSAERTGGSVSTLTIQRTQQEDSAVYLCASSTLQTDTQYFGPGTRLTVL.

This rearrangement joins TRBV6-2 or TRBV6-3 to TRBJ2-1, with TRBD2 identical over 11 bases. The CDR3 consists of 14 residues. The trim removed 8 bases at V and 7 bases at J, leaving 7 bases unmatched. CDR1 and CDR2 (germline): MNHEY, SVGEGT. CDR3 DNA: TGTGCCAGCTTAACTAGCGGGAGAAGTAATGAGCAGTTCTTC. Translation gives CASLTSGRSNEQFF.

This chain uses TRBV14 with TRBJ2-5; no clear D gene. Germline lookup yields CDR1 SGHDN and CDR2 FVKESK. The CDR3 totals 13 residues. Trimming stripped 3 bases from V and 8 bases from J, with 13 bases between. The chain's CDR3 is CASSHRSKSTQYF. The CDR3 bases are TGTGCCAGCAGCCATCGCAGTAAGAGCACCCAGTACTTC.

The chain uses TRBV20-1 and TRBJ2-5; unclear D gene. This CDR3 contains 11 residues. V was pared by 3 bases and J by 5 bases, with 7 bases between. Germline lookup yields CDR1 DFQATT and CDR2 SNEGSKA (reference sequence). Here the CDR3 reads CSASNRETQYF. The DNA for the CDR3 is TGCAGTGCTAGTAATAGGGAGACCCAGTACTTC.

This clonotype has just a few counts. The chain couples TRBV4-3 to TRBJ2-5, with TRBD2 matching 8 bases. The germline V gene encodes CDR1 LGHNA and CDR2 YSLEER. The CDR3 loop spans 16 amino acids. V lost 4 bases, J lost 1 base, and 8 bases stayed unmatched. The chain's CDR3 is CASSPNGGRIQETQYF. In DNA form, the CDR3 reads TGCGCCAGCAGCCCTAATGGCGGGAGGATCCAAGAGACCCAGTACTTC.

The J gene is TRBJ2-7, the V gene TRBV7-9; 11 nucleotides agree with TRBD2. This CDR3 spans 17 amino acids. Germline V gene sequence: CDR1 SEHNR, CDR2 FQNEAQ (reference sequence). V lost 4 bases and J lost 0; bases outside the gene matches: 8. For the CDR3, the DNA is TGTGCCAGCAGCTCGTTGAGACTAGCGGGACTCTCCTACGAGCAGTACTTC. It translates to CASSSLRLAGLSYEQYF. Supplemented by reference TRBV7-9 and TRBJ2-7, the full variable domain reads DTGVSQNPRHKITKRGQNVTFRCDPISEHNRLYWYRQTLGQGPEFLTYFQNEAQLEKSRLLSDRFSAERPKGSFSTLEIQRTEQGDSAMYLCASSSLRLAGLSYEQYFGPGTRLTVT.

This sequence joins TRBV5-1 and TRBJ2-5; TRBD1 aligns across 7 bases. Germline V gene lookup returns CDR1 SGHRS and CDR2 YFSETQ. After removal of 4 bases from V and 3 bases from J, the junction contained 9 bases not matched to a gene. This CDR3 is 15 amino acids long. The CDR3 sequence: CASSPGLTGKETQYF. CDR3 nucleotide sequence: TGCGCCAGCAGCCCGGGGTTGACAGGGAAAGAGACCCAGTACTTC.

The chain employs TRBV5-1 and TRBJ2-2, with TRBD1 matching 7 bases. The J segment lost 3 bases and the V segment lost 4 bases, leaving 9 bases of the junction unmatched. The CDR3 length is 16 residues. Germline V gene lookup returns CDR1 SGHRS and CDR2 YFSETQ. The CDR3 coding sequence is TGCGCCAGCAGCGCCACAGGGGCGCCGGACACCGGGGAGCTGTTTTTT. This sequence encodes CASSATGAPDTGELFF.

With respect to this clonotype: The germline gene is not matched at one end of the junction; a read error may be the cause. The V and J genes are TRBV7-6 and TRBJ2-7; D may be TRBD1 or TRBD2 (6 bases each). The CDR3 consists of 15 residues. Germline values: CDR1 SGHVS, CDR2 FNYEAQ. CDR3 sequence (DNA): TGTGCCAGCAGCCCCGACAGGCTTGAGGACTACGGGCAGTACTTC. Amino acid sequence: CASSPDRLEDYGQYF.

Only a few counts were recorded for this clonotype. The gene calls are TRBV11-2 and TRBJ2-1, with 7 bases aligning to TRBD2. This CDR3 is 12 amino acids long. From germline, CDR1 is SGHAT and CDR2 FQNNGV. The J segment lost 12 bases and the V segment lost 7 bases, leaving 9 bases of the junction unmatched. Here the CDR3 DNA reads TGTGCCAGCACTAGCGGCGGGAGACGGCAGTTCTTC. It specifies CASTSGGRRQFF.